This T cell receptor beta chain was sequenced in a study of blood T cells in healthy people across ages. Details on this clonotype: No antigen is known for it.

The CDR3 spans 17 residues. Trimming took 1 base from V and 1 from J; bases not matched to a gene: 8. Germline V gives CDR1 SGHTA, CDR2 FQGNSA. Study observations and caveats: Older age coincided with a roughly linear decline in TCR beta diversity per million T cells.

PCR was performed a second time for about 7 to 12 cycles using a sample-barcoded 5' primer and a J-beta primer mix. Each cDNA molecule received a tag from a template-switch adaptor that had 12 random nucleotides. MiXCR, run by TCRdb on the 5' RACE reads, gives a single entry per CDR3 protein. The sample lists 700,000 or so distinct CDR3 sequences, around 43% seen once, with 25% to 30% in the top ten. The clonotype was recovered from an elderly man in good health. The sample consisted of blood. The chain recombines TRBV7-2 with TRBJ2-7; TRBD1 agrees at 9 bases. CDR3 sequence: CASSLGQGQGISYEQYF. CDR3 nucleotides: TGTGCCAGCAGCTTAGGCCAGGGACAGGGTATTTCCTACGAGCAGTACTTC.